This TCR beta chain was captured by sequencing in a study of blood T cells in healthy people across ages (dated by TCRdb to between 2014 and 2016). For the wider study: In model experiments, roughly one uniquely barcoded TCR beta cDNA molecule per two T cells was captured by template switching. The study measured age-related changes in TCR beta repertoire diversity using deep sequencing normalized with unique cDNA molecular identifiers. Four age groups were formed from the donors: young (average 16 years), middle-aged (approximately 40), aged (about 62) and long-lived (roughly 88). To avoid experimental bias, donors of different ages were spread randomly across the sequencing lanes. For two donors (one aged 18 to 30 and one aged 80 or older), the study analyzed two additional independent replicas of 1 million unique cDNA reads from the same blood draw.

Libraries were built with 5' RACE. The sample was run on an Illumina HiSeq 2500. A second about 7 to 11 cycle PCR used a sample-barcoded 5' primer and a J-beta primer mix. Each TCR beta cDNA molecule received a unique molecular identifier from a template-switch 5' adaptor carrying 12 random nucleotides. Each sample yielded at least 2.5 million CDR3-containing paired-end reads. First-strand cDNA was synthesized from all RNA with the Mint cDNA synthesis kit, primed by a TRBC-specific oligonucleotide. After uracil-DNA glycosylase treatment, a first 18-cycle PCR used universal primers M1SS and BC2_uni_R on all cDNA. On the authors' methods: Normalization of each sample was performed by random selection of 1 million high-quality reads, each carrying a distinct molecular identifier. Reads sharing molecular identifiers were discarded rather than binned into consensus sequences. MiTCR, run with a Q25 quality threshold and the strictest error-elimination algorithm, handled CDR3 identification, clonotype clustering and error correction. Lower-bound total TCR beta diversity was estimated with a nonparametric unseen species model using Euler transformation. TCRdb passed the public sequencing reads through fastp at Q25 and MiXCR, retaining productive beta sequences. Duplicate CDR3 protein sequences are folded into a single record with the most common DNA and genes. The V and J calls and clone size come from TCRdb's table, not from the authors' own analysis. The sample table records about 1.4 million distinct CDR3 sequences; around 55% of these occur just once. The ten largest clones represent approximately 7% of the sample.

Results and caveats for the whole study, not just this receptor: There was a strong correlation between observed TCR beta diversity and the percentage of naive T cells measured by flow cytometry. Because profiling used bulk unsorted PBMCs, naive and antigen-experienced compartments could not be compared conclusively. Compared with the aged group, the long-lived group had more naive CD4+ T cells, fewer expanded clones and increased TCR diversity, suggesting age selection. Because donor CMV infection status was unknown, age-related changes in expanded clonotypes were potentially confounded. As age increased, observed TCR beta diversity per million T cells dropped in a roughly linear way, and a significant reduction was already evident by age 40. Estimates of total diversity based on one million sequenced T cells were considered lower bounds and underestimates.

The CDR3, from cysteine to phenylalanine, totals 15 residues. Of the read, only the CDR3 DNA is kept; its 45 bases are in frame from base 1. Via the germline V gene, CDR1 is SGHRS and CDR2 YFSETQ. V lost 4 bases and J lost 1 base; the stretch between them is 13 bases long. Donors were approximately 42 systemically healthy Caucasian individuals from Russia aged roughly 6 to 90 years. Each donor gave around 9.9 milliliters of peripheral blood, collected into EDTA-treated Vacutainer tubes. PBMCs were isolated by Ficoll-Paque density-gradient centrifugation, with at least 7 million obtained per sample. Trizol reagent was used to extract total RNA from PBMCs, with at least 5 micrograms per sample. Naive CD45RAhigh/CD27high T cell percentages were measured by flow cytometry on a PBMC aliquot from every donor. In its sample, this clonotype was seen once. It lacks a known antigen. Qualities for individual bases were not recorded, and no much larger clone is one base off.

The chain is assembled from TRBV5-1 and TRBJ2-3; perhaps TRBD1 is the D gene, with 6 bases matching. This TCR was sampled from a man between 18 and 29 years old in good health. The sequenced material came from blood. CDR3 region: CASSGWTAGTDTQYF. Here is the DNA: TGCGCCAGCAGCGGTTGGACAGCCGGCACAGATACGCAGTATTTT.